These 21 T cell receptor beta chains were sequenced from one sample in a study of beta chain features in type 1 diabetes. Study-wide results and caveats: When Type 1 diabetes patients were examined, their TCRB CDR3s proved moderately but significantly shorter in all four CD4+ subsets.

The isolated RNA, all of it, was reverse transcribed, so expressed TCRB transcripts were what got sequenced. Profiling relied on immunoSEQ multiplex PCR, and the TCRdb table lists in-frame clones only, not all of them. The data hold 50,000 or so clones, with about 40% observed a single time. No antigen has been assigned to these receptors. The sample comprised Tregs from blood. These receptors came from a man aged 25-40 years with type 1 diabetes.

CDR3 in DNA: TGTGCCAGCAGCGTAGCATCGGTTTCGGGGGAGACCCAGTACTTC. Protein: CASSVASVSGETQYF. The genes are TRBV9 and TRBJ2-5, with a tentative D call TRBD2 (5 bases). V lost 0 bases and J 5 bases, leaving 14 bases between the germline ends. Per germline, CDR1 SGDLS and CDR2 YYNGEE. This CDR3 is built from 15 residues.

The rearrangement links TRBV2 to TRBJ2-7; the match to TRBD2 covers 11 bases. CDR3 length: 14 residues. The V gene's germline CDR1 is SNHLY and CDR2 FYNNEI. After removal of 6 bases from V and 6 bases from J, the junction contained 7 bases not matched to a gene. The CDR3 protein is CASRNSGRAFEQYF. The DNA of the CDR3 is TGTGCCAGCAGGAATAGCGGGAGGGCCTTCGAGCAGTACTTC. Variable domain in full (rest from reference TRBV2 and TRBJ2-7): EPEVTQTPSHQVTQMGQEVILRCVPISNHLYFYWYRQILGQKVEFLVSFYNNEISEKSEIFDDQFSVERPDGSNFTLKIRSTKLEDSAMYFCASRNSGRAFEQYFGPGTRLTVT.

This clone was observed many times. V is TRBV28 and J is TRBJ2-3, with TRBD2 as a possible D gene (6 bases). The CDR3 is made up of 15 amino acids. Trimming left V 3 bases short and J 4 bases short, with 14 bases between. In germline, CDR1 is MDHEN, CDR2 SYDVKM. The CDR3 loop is CASSFYSGGPDTQYF. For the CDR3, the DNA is TGTGCCAGCAGTTTTTATAGCGGCGGCCCAGATACGCAGTATTTT.

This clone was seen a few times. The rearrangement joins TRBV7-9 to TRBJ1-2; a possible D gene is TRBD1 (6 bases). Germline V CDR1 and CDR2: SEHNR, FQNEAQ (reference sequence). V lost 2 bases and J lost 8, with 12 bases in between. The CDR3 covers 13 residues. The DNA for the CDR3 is TGTGCCAGCAGCTTAACGGCAGGGGAAGGCTACACCTTC. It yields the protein CASSLTAGEGYTF.

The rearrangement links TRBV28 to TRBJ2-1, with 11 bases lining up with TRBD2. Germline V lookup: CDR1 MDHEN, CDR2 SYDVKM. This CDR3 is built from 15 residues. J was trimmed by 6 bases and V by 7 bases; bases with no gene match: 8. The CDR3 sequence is CASTLGTSGTNEQFF. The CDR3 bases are TGTGCCAGCACCCTCGGGACTAGCGGTACCAATGAGCAGTTCTTC.

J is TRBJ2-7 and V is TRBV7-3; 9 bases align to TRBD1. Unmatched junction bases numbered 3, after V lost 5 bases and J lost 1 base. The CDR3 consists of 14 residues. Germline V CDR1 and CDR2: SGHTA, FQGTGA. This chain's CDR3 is CASSRDRESYEQYF. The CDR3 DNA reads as TGTGCCAGCAGCCGGGACAGGGAATCCTACGAGCAGTACTTC.

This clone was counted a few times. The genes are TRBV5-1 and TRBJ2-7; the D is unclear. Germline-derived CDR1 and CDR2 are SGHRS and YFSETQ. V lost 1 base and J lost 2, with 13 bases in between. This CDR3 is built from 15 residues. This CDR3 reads CASSLYSNGPYEQYF. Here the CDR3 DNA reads TGCGCCAGCAGCTTGTATAGTAATGGGCCCTACGAGCAGTACTTC.

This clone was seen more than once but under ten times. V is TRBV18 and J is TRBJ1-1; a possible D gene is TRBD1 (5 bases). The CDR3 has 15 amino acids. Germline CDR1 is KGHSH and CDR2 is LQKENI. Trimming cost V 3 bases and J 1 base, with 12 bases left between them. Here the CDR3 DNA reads TGTGCCAGCTCACCTCCGGCCGGACAGAACACTGAAGCTTTCTTT. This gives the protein CASSPPAGQNTEAFF.

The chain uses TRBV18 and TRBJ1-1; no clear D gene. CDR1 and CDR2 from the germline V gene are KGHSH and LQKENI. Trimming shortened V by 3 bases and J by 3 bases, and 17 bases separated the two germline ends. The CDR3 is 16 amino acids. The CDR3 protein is CASSPPAGFSDTEAFF. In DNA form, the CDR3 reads TGTGCCAGCTCACCCCCGGCGGGATTTTCTGACACTGAAGCTTTCTTT.

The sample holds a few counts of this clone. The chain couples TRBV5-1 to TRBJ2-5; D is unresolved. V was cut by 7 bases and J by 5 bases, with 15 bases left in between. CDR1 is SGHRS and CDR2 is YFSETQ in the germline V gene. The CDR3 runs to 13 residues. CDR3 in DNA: TGCGCCAGCTCAATCACGGGTACGGAGACCCAGTACTTC. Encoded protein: CASSITGTETQYF.

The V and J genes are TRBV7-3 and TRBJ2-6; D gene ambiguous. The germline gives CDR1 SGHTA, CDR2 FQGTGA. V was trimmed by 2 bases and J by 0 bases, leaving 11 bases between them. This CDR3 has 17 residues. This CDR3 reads CASSLGAAFSGANVLTF. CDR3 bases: TGTGCCAGCAGCTTAGGAGCCGCGTTCTCTGGGGCCAACGTCCTGACTTTC.

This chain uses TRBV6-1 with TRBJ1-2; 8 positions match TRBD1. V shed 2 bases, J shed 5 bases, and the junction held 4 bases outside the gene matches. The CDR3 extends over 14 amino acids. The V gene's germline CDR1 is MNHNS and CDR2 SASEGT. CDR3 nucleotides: TGTGCCAGCAGTGAACGGACAGGGTTGTATGGCTACACCTTC. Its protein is CASSERTGLYGYTF.

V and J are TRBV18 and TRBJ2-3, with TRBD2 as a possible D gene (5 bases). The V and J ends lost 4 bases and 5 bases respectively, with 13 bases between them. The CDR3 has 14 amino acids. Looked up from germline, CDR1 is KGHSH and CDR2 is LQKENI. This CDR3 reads CASSLNGNVDTQYF. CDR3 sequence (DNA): TGTGCCAGCTCACTCAACGGGAATGTAGATACGCAGTATTTT.

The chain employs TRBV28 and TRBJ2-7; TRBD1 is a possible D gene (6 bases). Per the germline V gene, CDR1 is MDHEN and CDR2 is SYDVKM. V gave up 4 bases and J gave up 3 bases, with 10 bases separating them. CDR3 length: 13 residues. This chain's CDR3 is CASSYRTDYEQYF. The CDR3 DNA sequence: TGTGCCAGCAGTTACCGGACAGACTACGAGCAGTACTTC.

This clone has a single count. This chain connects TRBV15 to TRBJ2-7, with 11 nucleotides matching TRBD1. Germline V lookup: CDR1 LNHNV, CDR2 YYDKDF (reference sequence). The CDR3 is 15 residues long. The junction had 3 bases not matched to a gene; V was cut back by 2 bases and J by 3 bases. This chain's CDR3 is CATSRSGTGGYEQYF. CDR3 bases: TGTGCCACCAGCAGATCTGGGACAGGGGGCTACGAGCAGTACTTC.

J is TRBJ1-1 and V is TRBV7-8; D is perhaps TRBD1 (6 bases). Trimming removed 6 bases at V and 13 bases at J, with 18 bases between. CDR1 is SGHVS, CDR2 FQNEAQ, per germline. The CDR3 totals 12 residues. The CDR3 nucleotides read TGTGCCAGCAGGAATAGACAGGCAAATCTTTTCTTT. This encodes CASRNRQANLFF.

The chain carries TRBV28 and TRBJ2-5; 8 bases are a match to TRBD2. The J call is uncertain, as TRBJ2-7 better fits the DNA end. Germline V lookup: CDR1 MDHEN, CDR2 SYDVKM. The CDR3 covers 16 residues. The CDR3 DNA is TGTGCCAGCAGTTTCTCCCTAGCGGGCCTATCCTACGAGCAGTACTTC. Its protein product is CASSFSLAGLSYEQYF.

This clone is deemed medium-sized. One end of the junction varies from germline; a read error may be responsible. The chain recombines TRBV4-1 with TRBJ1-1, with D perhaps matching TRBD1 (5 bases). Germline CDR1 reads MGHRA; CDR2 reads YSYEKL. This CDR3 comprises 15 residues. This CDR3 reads CASSQGAGLNAEAFF. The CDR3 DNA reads TGCGCCAGCAGCCAAGGGGCAGGGCTGAACGCTGAAGCTTTCTTT.

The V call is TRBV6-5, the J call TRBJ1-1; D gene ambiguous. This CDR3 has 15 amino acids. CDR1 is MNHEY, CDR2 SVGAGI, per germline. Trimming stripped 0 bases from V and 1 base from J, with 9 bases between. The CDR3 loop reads CASSYSKRANTEAFF. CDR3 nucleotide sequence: TGTGCCAGCAGTTACTCGAAGAGAGCGAACACTGAAGCTTTCTTT.

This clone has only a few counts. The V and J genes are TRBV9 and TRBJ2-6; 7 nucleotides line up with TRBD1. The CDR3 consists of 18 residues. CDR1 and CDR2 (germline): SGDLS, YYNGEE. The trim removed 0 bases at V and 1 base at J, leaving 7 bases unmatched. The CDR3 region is CASSVVGTAYSGANVLTF. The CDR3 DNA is TGTGCCAGCAGCGTAGTGGGGACAGCATATTCTGGGGCCAACGTCCTGACTTTC.

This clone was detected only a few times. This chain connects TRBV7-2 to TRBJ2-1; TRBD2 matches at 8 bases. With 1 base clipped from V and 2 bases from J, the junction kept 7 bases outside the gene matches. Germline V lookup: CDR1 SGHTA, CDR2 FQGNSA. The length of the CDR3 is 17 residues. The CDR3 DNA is TGTGCCAGCAGCTTAGGCCGACTAGCGTTTGCCTACAATGAGCAGTTCTTC. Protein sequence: CASSLGRLAFAYNEQFF.